These 9 T cell receptor beta chains were sequenced from one sample in a study of T cell repertoires in cytomegalovirus infection. MiXCR was run by TCRdb on the reads, yielding one entry per CDR3 protein. The sample shows 680,000 or so distinct CDR3 sequences, roughly 36% of them seen only once. Sequencing input: PBMCs. The source is a human donor in good health (CMV status not recorded). Some clones in this sample may be carry-over from other donors' samples.

The genes are TRBV6-6 and TRBJ2-1; 9 bases map to TRBD2. This CDR3 contains 14 residues. CDR1 is MNHNY, CDR2 SVGAGI, per germline (reference sequence). Trimming removed 10 bases from V and 6 bases from J; junction bases left unmatched: 10. This CDR3 is CATTGLATCNEQFF. The CDR3 DNA reads as TGTGCCACGACCGGACTAGCGACGTGCAATGAGCAGTTCTTC.

This clonotype was counted a few times. The chain couples TRBV7-8 to TRBJ2-3, with 9 bases lining up with TRBD2. Per the germline V gene, CDR1 is SGHVS and CDR2 is FQNEAQ. The V and J ends lost 4 bases and 0 bases, in that order; junction bases with no gene match: 11. This CDR3 is 18 amino acids long. The CDR3 bases are TGTGCCAGCAGCTCTCCGGTTAGGCTAGCGGGGAGCACAGATACGCAGTATTTT. Translating it yields CASSSPVRLAGSTDTQYF.

Many counts were recorded for this clonotype. J is TRBJ2-1 and V is TRBV12-3 or TRBV12-4, with 10 bases identical to TRBD2. V was clipped by 8 bases and J by 6 bases; unmatched bases: 4. The CDR3 runs to 13 residues. The CDR3 spells CASGTSDSNEQFF. The CDR3 nucleotides read TGTGCCAGCGGGACTAGCGACTCCAATGAGCAGTTCTTC.

This chain links TRBV11-2 with TRBJ2-3, with 8 bases that match TRBD2. V lost 5 bases, J lost 2 bases, and 12 bases stayed unmatched. Germline V gene sequence: CDR1 SGHAT, CDR2 FQNNGV. The CDR3 spans 17 residues. In DNA, the CDR3 is TGTGCCAGCAGCGGGGGTTTAGCGGGATTACTCACAGATACGCAGTATTTT. It yields the protein CASSGGLAGLLTDTQYF.

As regards this clonotype: The junction departs from germline at one end; a sequencing error may be responsible. The chain uses TRBV25-1 and TRBJ2-5; possibly TRBD2 for D (6 bases). There are 14 residues in the CDR3. Germline loops: CDR1 MGHDK, CDR2 SYGVNS. The CDR3 protein is CARSEPPGEETQYF. For the CDR3, the DNA is TGTGCCCGCAGTGAACCGCCGGGGGAGGAGACCCAGTACTTC.

The chain employs TRBV5-1 and TRBJ2-3; D remains ambiguous. The germline gives CDR1 SGHRS, CDR2 YFSETQ. The CDR3 extends over 12 amino acids. V lost 1 base to trimming and J lost 6 bases, with 6 bases between them. The CDR3 protein is CASSLNVDTQYF. The CDR3 coding sequence is TGCGCCAGCAGCTTGAATGTCGATACGCAGTATTTT.

The chain joins TRBV20-1 to TRBJ1-2, with D possibly being TRBD1 (6 bases). With 7 bases removed from V and 4 bases from J, the gap between germline ends came to 19 bases. The CDR3 consists of 14 residues. CDR1 is DFQATT and CDR2 is SNEGSKA in the germline V gene (reference sequence). The CDR3, as DNA: TGCAGTGTCACCAGGGGCGATATCTCCTATGGCTACACCTTC. Translating gives CSVTRGDISYGYTF.

The chain employs TRBV2 and TRBJ1-5; 8 positions agree with TRBD1. The CDR3 consists of 16 residues. The germline V gene has CDR1 SNHLY and CDR2 FYNNEI. V shed 5 bases, J shed 2 bases, and the junction held 8 bases outside the gene matches. This CDR3 reads CASSTRDRGGNQPQHF. The CDR3 nucleotides are TGTGCCAGCAGTACTCGCGACAGGGGCGGCAATCAGCCCCAGCATTTT.

This clonotype was recorded many times. This sequence joins TRBV7-6 and TRBJ2-3, with 10 bases matching TRBD2. CDR3 length: 16 residues. V was clipped by 0 bases and J by 7 bases; unmatched bases: 7. The germline V gene encodes CDR1 SGHVS and CDR2 FNYEAQ. CDR3 nucleotide sequence: TGTGCCAGCAGCTTAGCGGCCAGCGGGGGGGCTCATACGCAGTATTTT. Translating gives CASSLAASGGAHTQYF.